This TCR beta chain was documented in a study of OX40 agonist ivuxolimab in advanced cancers. No patient had autoimmune disease or received systemic immunosuppression. The repertoire was sequenced with immunoSEQ multiplex PCR; TCRdb's copy has only in-frame clones and lacks some. The table lists 58,000 or so clones, roughly nine tenths of them singletons. As concerns this clone: The antigen is unknown.

This CDR3 is 16 amino acids long. After removal of 6 bases from V and 1 base from J, the junction contained 4 bases not matched to a gene. Germline CDR1 and CDR2: LNHDA and SQIVND (reference sequence). Whole-study results and caveats: Some of the nonresponding patients also showed low levels of normalized T-cell clonal expansion. Researchers report that CD8+ T cells had, on average, more expanded clones than CD4+. Clones of CD4+ and CD8+ blood T cells grew by week 6 at doses of 0.1 to 3.0 mg/kg.

This clonotype originated in an adult with an advanced solid tumor such as melanoma, head and neck, liver or kidney cancer. The chain uses TRBV19 and TRBJ2-3; 13 nucleotides align to TRBD2. The sequencing used CD4+ or CD8+ T cells sorted from blood, collected in a trial of the OX40 agonist ivuxolimab. The CDR3 is CASRRLAGGGTDTQYF. The CDR3 coding sequence is TGTGCCAGTAGACGACTAGCGGGAGGTGGCACAGATACGCAGTATTTT.